This T cell receptor beta chain derives from a study of CD4 T cells in relation to SARS-CoV-2 and coronaviruses. About the study: PBMCs were cultured with antigen for around nine days before TCR beta sequencing. Controls used an HIV-1 Nef peptide pool or no peptide. The study, taken as a whole, reports: About 65% of donors had memory CD4+ clonotypes crossrecognizing SARS-CoV-2 and common cold coronavirus spike.

Clones were sequenced by immunoSEQ multiplex PCR, and TCRdb holds only the in-frame ones, with some missing. The data hold 25,000 to 30,000 clones, with about 70% observed a single time. CD4+ T cells from unexposed donors were obtained before the COVID-19 pandemic (2011-2018). CD4+ T cells were isolated from the cells after about 11 days of culture. Unexposed-donor CD4+ T cells were probed with SARS-CoV-2 S/N and four cold-coronavirus spikes, cells permitting. Remarks on this clone: The antigen is not known.

The V segment lost 9 bases and the J segment 6 bases; nucleotides outside the gene matches: 8. The CDR3 has 14 amino acids. Germline V gene sequence: CDR1 LNHDA, CDR2 SQIVND (reference sequence). The material sequenced was CD4+ T cells from PBMCs, cultured in vitro. The sequence was collected from a human donor in good health. The chain has TRBV19 and TRBJ2-7, with 13 bases aligning to TRBD2. The CDR3 region is CASGGLAGVGEQYF. DNA for the CDR3: TGTGCCAGCGGTGGACTAGCGGGAGTAGGCGAGCAGTACTTC.